The TCR beta chain under discussion was sequenced for a study of blood T cell repertoires in COVID-19. At the level of the study: Sample material is recorded as cDNA or gDNA derived from T cells, B-cell-depleted T cells, or PBMCs.

The assay was immunoSEQ multiplex PCR, and TCRdb's table has in-frame clones only and misses some. The data contain 200,000 to 300,000 clones, 75% to 90% of them singletons. The V end was cut by 1 base, the J end by 1 base, with 7 bases between. CDR3 length: 14 amino acids. Germline-derived CDR1 and CDR2 are SGHVS and FNYEAQ. This sequence was found in a woman between 40 and 55 years old who had recovered from COVID-19. Material for sequencing was peripheral blood. V gene TRBV7-6 combines with J gene TRBJ1-1, with D maybe TRBD1 (5 bases). CDR3 protein: CASSLVQGNTEAFF. Written as DNA, the CDR3 is TGTGCCAGCAGCTTAGTGCAGGGGAACACTGAAGCTTTCTTT.